This entry concerns a single T cell receptor beta chain. The antigen is unknown. The data were obtained in a study of monozygotic twins with inflammatory bowel disease. General study findings and limits: Twins with IBD had fewer clonotypes in common with others than healthy twins, particularly during disease activity.

TCRdb re-called the 5' RACE reads and catalogs CDR3 proteins one per entry, DNA excluded. Its listing shows approximately 400,000 distinct CDR3 sequences. Material for sequencing was blood. This receptor was taken from a human donor with ulcerative colitis or Crohn's disease, or a healthy co-twin of an affected twin (not recorded which).

The CDR3 is CASSLVASGGARQFF. The chain couples TRBV7-6 to TRBJ2-1; the D call from TCRdb, TRBD2, cannot be confirmed without DNA. Germline V CDR1 and CDR2: SGHVS, FNYEAQ. This CDR3 comprises 15 residues.